This section outlines one T cell receptor (beta chain) sequence together with its context. This clonotype was seen many times. Which antigen it targets is not known. No base quality values were provided; no much bigger clone lies one nucleotide off. This entry is derived from a study of T cells in Graves' hyperthyroidism and ophthalmopathy (dated by TCRdb to about 2019). At the level of the whole study: Peripheral blood samples were taken at initial diagnosis, before any treatment was given. TCR Vbeta CDR3 sequencing of around 130 peripheral blood samples (under 45 ophthalmopathy, 70 to 85 hyperthyroidism and roughly 17 progressor patients) is reported in the paper. After blood sampling, hyperthyroidism patients were treated with methimazole at a starting dose of 30 mg daily, and ophthalmopathy patients were treated with high-dose intravenous methylprednisolone. The study also compared thyroid tissue and blood T-cell repertoires from 6 or 7 Graves' hyperthyroidism patients. An independent validation cohort of around 19 hyperthyroidism patients and 17 patients who later progressed to ophthalmopathy tested prospective prediction of ophthalmopathy. The roughly 100 discovery patients were randomly split 7:3 into training and test sets. To identify distinguishing TCR V-J signatures, a discovery cohort of some 99 patients was used, comprising under 45 with Graves' ophthalmopathy and 57 with stable Graves' hyperthyroidism.

TCR beta CDR3 regions were amplified from RNA transcripts. The first round of RT-PCR for the TCR CDR3 was performed with the HTBI primer set and the Qiagen OneStep RT-PCR kit. Libraries were constructed in a second round of multiplex PCR, after which size selection and purification were performed. Sequencing of the libraries was done on an Illumina HiSeq2000 using paired-end 100 bp reads. The paper's processing steps were these. SOAPnuke was used to process the raw data, with reads discarded if the reads contained adapters or uncalled bases, had a mean Phred below 15, or lacked an exact constant-primer or identifier match. COPE v1.2.5 was used to merge the high-quality paired reads, and each unique nucleotide sequence was defined as a clonotype. Clonotypes were aligned to IMGT TRBV, TRBD and TRBJ reference segments using MiTCR v1.1. The analysis was restricted to V-J combinations with a frequency above 0.0001, which together covered 99% to 99.2% of the repertoires. A TCS score was defined as the ratio between F50 (clonal expansion) and ExV (chaos), using BLOSUM62-based TCRdist between CDR3 peptides within each V-J. Welch's t-statistics and random forest reduced around 550 V-J features to 10 to 15, which were used in a naive Bayes classifier (R e1071). TCRdb's own reprocessing of the public reads used fastp at Q25 and MiXCR and kept productive beta chains. Every distinct CDR3 protein forms one entry, paired with its most common genes and DNA. What appears here as the V and J calls and clone size reflects TCRdb's work, not the paper's. This sample gives hundreds of thousands of distinct CDR3 sequences in total; around 15% of them show up just once. About 10% of the sample goes to the ten largest clones.

Stable Graves' hyperthyroidism was defined as the absence of progression to ophthalmopathy over 18 months of follow-up. Hyperthyroidism patients were newly diagnosed, with disease duration under 2 months, and aged 18 to 65 years. Any patient with an uncontrolled infection, another autoimmune disease, pregnancy or lactation was excluded. Clinical symptoms, serum thyroxine and TRAb, thyroid ultrasound, and orbital computed tomography formed the basis for the diagnoses. PBMCs were isolated from 8 to 10 ml of fresh peripheral blood by Ficoll-Paque density gradient centrifugation. Trizol reagent was used to extract total RNA, and RNA quality was then checked on an Agilent 2100 Bioanalyzer. Results and caveats for the whole study, not just this receptor: Sample size was not statistically predetermined, and investigators were not blinded to group allocation. A 13 V-J signature model separated ophthalmopathy from stable hyperthyroidism, with about 90% sensitivity and roughly 81% specificity in cross-validation and 80%/75% in testing. In validation, the model predicted progression to ophthalmopathy with over 65% sensitivity and less than 75% specificity, a median of 6.5 months before onset. Most expanded thyroid clonotypes (frequency above 0.001) were also found in blood, which suggests that blood repertoires may mirror thyroid immune responses.

The germline V gene yields SQVTM for CDR1 and ANQGSEA for CDR2. The junction shows trimming of 3 bases on V and 4 bases on J, plus 19 bases between the germline ends. CDR3 length: 16 amino acids, cysteine to phenylalanine. Only the CDR3 DNA stays, 48 bases, in frame from base 1. Sequencing was performed on blood. This chain joins TRBV29-1 to TRBJ2-1, with the D call tentatively TRBD1 or TRBD2, each fitting 6 bases. The clonotype comes from a woman between 18 and 29 years old with Graves' hyperthyroidism. This receptor has the CDR3 CSVEGGHTLGYNEQFF. In nucleotides, the sequence is TGCAGCGTTGAGGGGGGCCACACTCTAGGATACAATGAGCAGTTCTTC.